This T cell receptor beta chain was sequenced during a study of OX40 agonist ivuxolimab in advanced cancers. Overall study results and limits: Antigen targets of the expanded peripheral T cells went undetermined.

V shed 5 bases, J shed 2 bases, and the junction held 7 bases outside the gene matches. There are 17 residues in the CDR3. CDR1 and CDR2 (germline): SGHTA, FQGTGA. The assay was immunoSEQ multiplex PCR, and TCRdb's table has in-frame clones only and misses some. This table holds about 97,000 clones, 86% found once. On this clone itself: The antigen is undetermined.

The specimen comprised CD4+ or CD8+ T cells sorted from blood, sampled in a trial of the OX40 agonist ivuxolimab. The rearrangement uses TRBV7-3 and TRBJ2-6; TRBD1 matches at 9 bases. This clonotype was sampled from an adult with an advanced solid tumor such as melanoma, head and neck, liver or kidney cancer. CDR3 sequence reads: CASSPDRGGTGANVLTF. CDR3 bases: TGTGCCAGCAGCCCGGACAGGGGAGGAACTGGGGCCAACGTCCTGACTTTC.